One sample yielded the 20 T cell receptor beta chains listed below, sequenced in a study of T-cell reconstitution after alpha-beta-depleted transplantation in children. Unique molecular identifiers tagged the TCRbeta library. From the PCR reads, TCRdb called clonotypes with MiXCR, one entry per CDR3 protein. The table shows about 260,000 distinct CDR3 sequences, with around 7.8% occurring only once. The sequencing used PBMCs, mostly from graft donor cells, collected 180 days after TCRalphabeta/CD19-depleted stem cell transplant. The receptors were sampled from a male patient under 18 who had a stem cell transplant for acute lymphoblastic leukemia, so the T cells may come from the graft donor.

Ten or more counts support this clonotype. This chain uses TRBV20-1 with TRBJ2-4, with 8 bases matching TRBD1. CDR1 is DFQATT and CDR2 is SNEGSKA in the germline V gene (reference sequence). The CDR3 contains 14 residues. J lost 6 bases, V lost 6 bases, and 10 bases had no gene match. The CDR3 DNA reads as TGCAGTGCCTTAGCAGGACAGGGTGGAAACATTCAGTACTTC. This codes for CSALAGQGGNIQYF.

In its sample, this clonotype was seen many times. This chain connects TRBV7-2 to TRBJ2-4, with D perhaps being TRBD1 or TRBD2 (5 bases each). In germline, CDR1 is SGHTA, CDR2 FQGNSA. The V gene lost 4 bases and the J gene lost 8 bases, with 18 bases spanning the gap. The CDR3 is 15 residues long. The CDR3 region has the DNA TGTGCCAGCAGCTCATACGGGACGCGCCTGGACATTCAGTACTTC. Amino acid sequence: CASSSYGTRLDIQYF.

With respect to this clonotype: A read error may produce the germline difference seen at one junction end. The genes are TRBV15 and TRBJ2-7; D gene unclear. Germline CDR1 is LNHNV and CDR2 is YYDKDF (reference sequence). The CDR3 has 15 residues. CDR3 sequence reads: CATSRDRTDPTFTSF. DNA of the CDR3: TGTGCCACCAGCAGAGATCGGACGGACCCCACCTTTACATCCTTC. Filled out from reference TRBV15 and TRBJ2-7, the complete variable domain reads DAMVIQNPRYQVTQFGKPVTLSCSQTLNHNVMYWYQQKSSQAPKLLFHYYDKDFNNEADTPDNFQSRRPNTSFCFLDIRSPGLGDTAMYLCATSRDRTDPTFTSFGPGTRLTVT.

The genes are TRBV19 and TRBJ2-7; possible D gene TRBD1, 5 bases. V lost 10 bases, J lost 3 bases, and 10 bases lay in between. This CDR3 is 11 amino acids long. CDR1 is LNHDA, CDR2 SQIVND, per germline (reference sequence). DNA of the CDR3: TGTGCCACTGGACACATCTACGAGCAGTACTTC. As protein: CATGHIYEQYF.

This clonotype was found many times. The CDR3 reads CASSPAPITDTQYF. The CDR3 nucleotides are TGTGCCAGCAGCCCCGCACCAATCACAGATACGCAGTATTTT. The chain has TRBV6-1 and TRBJ2-3, with unresolved D. CDR3 length: 14 amino acids. Trimming shortened V by 6 bases and J by 2 bases, and 12 bases separated the two germline ends. CDR1 is MNHNS, CDR2 SASEGT, per germline.

The CDR3 here is CASSQGGATYEQYF. The CDR3 nucleotides are TGTGCCAGCAGCCAAGGAGGGGCTACCTACGAGCAGTACTTC. The V gene is TRBV4-2, the J gene TRBJ2-7; either TRBD1 or TRBD2 may fit D (5 bases each). Germline CDR1 reads LGHNA; CDR2 reads YNFKEQ. Trimming removed 1 base from V and 2 bases from J, with 9 bases in between. This CDR3 contains 14 residues.

The sample holds many counts of this clonotype. The chain carries TRBV6-5 and TRBJ1-3; maybe TRBD1 (6 bases). The CDR3 covers 15 residues. V was pared by 2 bases and J by 4 bases, with 12 bases between. CDR1 MNHEY and CDR2 SVGAGI come from the germline V gene. The CDR3 protein is CASSYEAGVGNTIYF. The DNA for the CDR3 is TGTGCCAGCAGTTACGAGGCAGGGGTAGGAAACACCATATATTTT.

This clonotype was found a few times. The V call is TRBV20-1, the J call TRBJ1-1; perhaps TRBD1 as D (5 bases). CDR3 length: 12 amino acids. V dropped 7 bases and J dropped 8 bases, with 17 bases sitting between them. Germline-derived CDR1 and CDR2 are DFQATT and SNEGSKA (reference sequence). CDR3 sequence reads: CSGREGYKEAFF. The CDR3 DNA reads TGCAGTGGACGAGAGGGGTATAAAGAAGCTTTCTTT.

In this sample, this clonotype turned up many times. The J gene is TRBJ2-7, the V gene TRBV4-1; D is undetermined. The germline V gene encodes CDR1 MGHRA and CDR2 YSYEKL. This CDR3 region has 14 residues. Trimming left V 1 base short and J 6 bases short, with 13 bases between. The CDR3 protein is CASSQVSGGGEQYF. As DNA, the CDR3 is TGCGCCAGCAGCCAAGTTTCGGGTGGTGGCGAGCAGTACTTC.

At least ten counts were recorded for this clonotype. The chain uses TRBV5-1 and TRBJ2-2; 11 bases map to TRBD2. Looked up from germline, CDR1 is SGHRS and CDR2 is YFSETQ. The junction had 11 bases not matched to a gene; V was cut back by 4 bases and J by 6 bases. The CDR3 runs to 17 residues. The CDR3 sequence is CASSEVVLAGGSGELFF. CDR3 nucleotides: TGCGCCAGCAGCGAGGTCGTCCTAGCGGGAGGATCCGGGGAGCTGTTTTTT.

This clonotype appeared many times. This chain uses TRBV29-1 with TRBJ2-5, with D hard to call. Trimming took off 3 bases at V and 3 bases at J, with 2 bases between the two ends. The CDR3 runs 10 residues. Germline values: CDR1 SQVTM, CDR2 ANQGSEA. CDR3: CSVDKETQYF. The CDR3 coding sequence is TGCAGCGTTGATAAAGAGACCCAGTACTTC.

This clonotype has at least ten counts. This chain links TRBV18 with TRBJ2-7; a weak D match, TRBD2 (5 bases). In germline, CDR1 is KGHSH, CDR2 LQKENI. The CDR3 loop spans 14 amino acids. Trimming left V 5 bases short and J 2 bases short, with 13 bases between. The CDR3 protein is CASSLPGVTYEQYF. CDR3 nucleotides: TGTGCCAGCTCATTGCCCGGGGTGACCTACGAGCAGTACTTC.

This clonotype was seen ten or more times. The rearrangement links TRBV28 to TRBJ2-1; D is possibly TRBD2 (6 bases). The V end lost 7 bases, the J end lost 2 bases, and 15 bases lay between the germline ends. CDR3 length: 15 amino acids. CDR1 is MDHEN, CDR2 SYDVKM, per germline. The CDR3 sequence: CASITGALTYNEQFF. The CDR3 bases are TGTGCCAGCATTACGGGAGCCCTCACCTACAATGAGCAGTTCTTC.

This clonotype was seen repeatedly, ten times or more. The chain links TRBV11-2 to TRBJ2-5, with 10 nucleotides matching TRBD1. The ends lost 5 bases at V and 5 bases at J; junction bases unmatched: 14. Germline V gene data show CDR1 as SGHAT and CDR2 as FQNNGV. The CDR3 spans 17 residues. The CDR3 sequence: CASSLTHRDRGRETQYF. CDR3 nucleotide sequence: TGTGCCAGCAGCCTCACACACCGGGACAGGGGCCGGGAGACCCAGTACTTC.

This clonotype was detected many times. The chain carries TRBV7-8 and TRBJ1-1; D unclear. Germline V CDR1 and CDR2: SGHVS, FQNEAQ. This CDR3 spans 13 amino acids. V lost 3 bases to trimming and J lost 1 base, with 6 bases between them. CDR3 sequence (DNA): TGTGCCAGCAGCTTGAGGCCGAACACTGAAGCTTTCTTT. It codes for CASSLRPNTEAFF.

This clonotype was recorded at least ten times. The chain links TRBV4-1 to TRBJ2-7, with TRBD1 as a possible D gene (6 bases). V lost 1 base to trimming and J lost 5 bases, with 15 bases between them. The V gene's germline CDR1 is MGHRA and CDR2 YSYEKL. The CDR3 runs to 15 residues. CDR3 sequence: CASSQGPGQFNEQYF. The CDR3 DNA reads as TGCGCCAGCAGCCAAGGCCCCGGACAGTTCAACGAGCAGTACTTC.

This clonotype was observed at least ten times. The chain has TRBV5-1 and TRBJ2-1, with 15 bases fitting TRBD2. Germline trimming cut 4 bases from V and 3 bases from J; bases unmatched to any gene: 11. Germline V CDR1 and CDR2: SGHRS, YFSETQ. The CDR3 loop spans 19 amino acids. In DNA, the CDR3 is TGCGCCAGCAGCCGGGCCAGGACTAGCGGGGGGGCCATCTACAATGAGCAGTTCTTC. This encodes CASSRARTSGGAIYNEQFF.

The chain links TRBV23-1 to TRBJ1-5; D is unresolved. TRBV23-1 is an open reading frame whose function is uncertain. This CDR3 region has 11 residues. With 6 bases removed from V and 3 bases from J, the gap between germline ends came to 3 bases. The CDR3 region is CASRSNQPQHF. The CDR3 region has the DNA TGCGCCAGCAGGTCCAATCAGCCCCAGCATTTT.

The table lists this clonotype with many counts. V and J are TRBV18 and TRBJ2-3; 7 bases align to TRBD2. J lost 3 bases, V lost 0 bases, and 6 bases had no gene match. CDR1 and CDR2 from the germline V gene are KGHSH and LQKENI. The CDR3 runs to 16 residues. The CDR3 is CASSPPIGGKTDTQYF. The DNA for the CDR3 is TGTGCCAGCTCACCACCGATCGGGGGGAAGACAGATACGCAGTATTTT.

This clonotype was detected many times. The chain uses TRBV5-1 and TRBJ1-1; maybe TRBD1 (6 bases). Germline V gives CDR1 SGHRS, CDR2 YFSETQ. Trimming removed 0 bases at V and 10 bases at J, with 13 bases between. The CDR3 has 13 residues. CDR3 residues: CASSLGDRRGAFF. The CDR3, as DNA: TGCGCCAGCAGCTTGGGAGACAGGCGGGGAGCTTTCTTT. Full variable domain (missing parts from reference TRBV5-1 and TRBJ1-1): KAGVTQTPRYLIKTRGQQVTLSCSPISGHRSVSWYQQTPGQGLQFLFEYFSETQRNKGNFPGRFSGRQFSNSRSEMNVSTLELGDSALYLCASSLGDRRGAFFGQGTRLTVV.